The clone carrying this TCR beta chain was picked up a small number of times. Its target is not known. This record comes from a study of T cell repertoires in cytomegalovirus infection. Broader study findings: What dominated the ex vivo response were HLA-C-restricted CMV-specific TCR beta clonotypes.

Trimming pared 10 bases from V and 0 bases from J, leaving 7 bases between. Germline CDR1 and CDR2: MNHNS and SASEGT. CDR3 length equals 12 residues. In TCRdb, the reads were re-called with MiXCR into one record per CDR3 protein. The sample holds some 500,000 distinct CDR3 sequences, under 45% seen once. This chain uses TRBV6-1 with TRBJ2-1; D call uncertain. The source material was cultured PBMCs, sampled from culture after CMV antigen stimulation. This receptor was identified in a human donor in good health (CMV status not recorded). Some clones in this sample may be carry-over from other donors' samples. The CDR3 is CATFSSYNEQFF. For the CDR3, the DNA is TGTGCCACTTTTAGCTCCTACAATGAGCAGTTCTTC.